The 2 T cell receptor beta chains listed next were all sequenced from one sample in a study of T cell changes during pregnancy in multiple sclerosis. The protocol was immunoSEQ multiplex PCR, while the TCRdb copy is restricted to in-frame clones and leaves out a portion. The sample has approximately 46,000 clones; approximately 90% are singletons. The sample in question was CD4+ T cells from peripheral blood mononuclear cells, obtained after pregnancy. Receptors were obtained from a female donor with multiple sclerosis, enrolled in a pregnancy study.

The chain carries TRBV5-1 and TRBJ2-3, with D possibly matching TRBD2 (5 bases). CDR1 and CDR2 from the germline V gene are SGHRS and YFSETQ. The CDR3 extends over 13 amino acids. The germline V and J ends were trimmed by 3 bases and 2 bases, with 7 bases remaining between them. The CDR3 protein is CASSSEATDTQYF. CDR3 coding DNA: TGCGCCAGCAGCTCGGAGGCCACAGATACGCAGTATTTT.

A single count supports this clone. J is TRBJ2-7 and V is TRBV30, with D possibly matching TRBD2 (5 bases). Germline-derived CDR1 and CDR2 are GTSNPN and SVGIG (reference sequence). This CDR3 is built from 13 residues. Trimming cost V 2 bases and J 7 bases, with 15 bases left between them. CDR3 in amino acids: CAWSPRLAEEQYF. The CDR3 region has the DNA TGTGCCTGGAGTCCCCGGCTAGCTGAAGAGCAGTACTTC. Full variable domain (outside the CDR3, taken from reference TRBV30 and TRBJ2-7): SQTIHQWPATLVQPVGSPLSLECTVEGTSNPNLYWYRQAAGRGLQLLFYSVGIGQISSEVPQNLSASRPQDRQFILSSKKLLLSDSGFYLCAWSPRLAEEQYFGPGTRLTVT.